These 8 T cell receptor beta chains were all obtained from the same sample, sequenced in a study of beta chain features in type 1 diabetes. Every isolated RNA sample was fully reverse transcribed, so sequencing captured expressed TCRB transcripts. Sequencing used immunoSEQ multiplex PCR; TCRdb keeps in-frame clones, though not all of them. The sample contains approximately 15,000 clones, 55% to 70% of which appear only once. Study findings and constraints: There was a moderate but significant shortening of TCRB CDR3s in all four CD4+ subsets of Type 1 diabetes patients.

Antigens for these TCRs are unknown. Input material: Tregs from blood. The receptors derive from a man aged 30 to 39 with type 1 diabetes.

The chain has TRBV6-1 and TRBJ2-5, with D hard to call. This CDR3 is 13 amino acids long. The V gene's germline CDR1 is MNHNS and CDR2 SASEGT. The V gene lost 4 bases and the J gene lost 2 bases, with 8 bases spanning the gap. Here the CDR3 DNA reads TGTGCCAGCAGTGTTGGAGTTCAAGAGACCCAGTACTTC. Protein: CASSVGVQETQYF.

The rearrangement joins TRBV10-2 to TRBJ2-2, with 9 positions matching TRBD2. CDR1 and CDR2 (germline): WSHSY, SAAADI. V lost 7 bases to trimming and J lost 5 bases; unmatched junction nucleotides: 5. The CDR3 extends over 14 amino acids. The CDR3 protein is CASTSRGGTGELFF. CDR3 DNA: TGCGCCAGCACTTCGCGGGGGGGAACCGGGGAGCTGTTTTTT.

The chain combines TRBV29-1 with TRBJ2-7, with a tentative D call TRBD2 (5 bases). V lost 7 bases and J 4 bases, leaving 14 bases between the germline ends. Germline V CDR1 and CDR2: SQVTM, ANQGSEA. The CDR3 runs 12 residues. The CDR3 here is CSAAGITYEQYF. The CDR3 DNA reads as TGCAGCGCCGCCGGGATTACTTACGAGCAGTACTTC.

J is TRBJ1-1 and V is TRBV4-1; D gene uncertain. V lost 3 bases to trimming and J lost 3 bases, with 5 bases between them. The germline gives CDR1 MGHRA, CDR2 YSYEKL. This CDR3 region has 12 residues. CDR3 DNA: TGCGCCAGCAGCCAGTCTGACACTGAAGCTTTCTTT. As protein: CASSQSDTEAFF.

The chain employs TRBV7-9 and TRBJ2-7; 9 bases are a match to TRBD2. The CDR3 is made up of 15 amino acids. V lost 4 bases, J lost 0 bases, and 4 bases stayed unmatched. Germline CDR1 is SEHNR and CDR2 is FQNEAQ (reference sequence). The CDR3 here is CASSYAGGSSYEQYF. The CDR3 DNA follows: TGTGCCAGCAGCTATGCGGGAGGGAGCTCCTACGAGCAGTACTTC. The entire variable domain, with the rest obtained from reference TRBV7-9 and TRBJ2-7, is as follows: DTGVSQNPRHKITKRGQNVTFRCDPISEHNRLYWYRQTLGQGPEFLTYFQNEAQLEKSRLLSDRFSAERPKGSFSTLEIQRTEQGDSAMYLCASSYAGGSSYEQYFGPGTRLTVT.

CDR3 region: CASSLSGGRDGYTF. The CDR3 bases are TGTGCCAGCAGCTTGAGCGGGGGCCGCGATGGCTACACCTTC. The chain has TRBV7-9 and TRBJ1-2; tentative D call: TRBD1 (6 bases). Germline CDR1 SEHNR, CDR2 FQNEAQ (reference sequence). The CDR3 covers 14 residues. V was pared by 3 bases and J by 6 bases, with 14 bases between.

The CDR3 is CSVEMGQGSTEAFF. DNA of the CDR3: TGCAGCGTTGAAATGGGGCAGGGCAGCACTGAAGCTTTCTTT. The rearrangement joins TRBV29-1 to TRBJ1-1; perhaps TRBD1 as D (5 bases). CDR3 length: 14 amino acids. With 2 bases removed from V and 4 bases from J, the gap between germline ends came to 14 bases. Germline V gene lookup returns CDR1 SQVTM and CDR2 ANQGSEA.

Only a few counts were recorded for this clone. V gene TRBV5-1 combines with J gene TRBJ2-3, with D perhaps TRBD2 (7 bases). The V gene lost 3 bases and the J gene lost 4 bases, with 18 bases spanning the gap. From germline, CDR1 is SGHRS and CDR2 YFSETQ. This CDR3 is 16 amino acids long. Here the CDR3 DNA reads TGCGCCAGCAGCTCAAACGGGGGGCCTATGTCAGATACGCAGTATTTT. It yields the protein CASSSNGGPMSDTQYF.